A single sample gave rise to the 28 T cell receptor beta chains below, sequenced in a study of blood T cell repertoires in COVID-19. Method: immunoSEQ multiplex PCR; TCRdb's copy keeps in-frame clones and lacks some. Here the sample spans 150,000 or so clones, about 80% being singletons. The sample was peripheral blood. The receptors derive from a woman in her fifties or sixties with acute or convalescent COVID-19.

The CDR3 protein is CASRPRQSSYQETQYF. The CDR3, as DNA: TGTGCCAGCAGACCCCGACAGTCATCGTACCAAGAGACCCAGTACTTC. This chain joins TRBV5-4 and TRBJ2-5, with a possible D match to TRBD1 (5 bases). This CDR3 comprises 16 residues. V dropped 5 bases and J dropped 0 bases, with 17 bases sitting between them. Germline CDR1 is SGHNT and CDR2 is YYREEE (reference sequence).

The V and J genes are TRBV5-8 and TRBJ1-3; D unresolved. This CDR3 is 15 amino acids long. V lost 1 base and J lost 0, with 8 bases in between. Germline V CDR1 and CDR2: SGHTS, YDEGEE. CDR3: CASSLRLYSGNTIYF. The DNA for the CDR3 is TGTGCCAGCAGCTTGCGACTCTACTCTGGAAACACCATATATTTT.

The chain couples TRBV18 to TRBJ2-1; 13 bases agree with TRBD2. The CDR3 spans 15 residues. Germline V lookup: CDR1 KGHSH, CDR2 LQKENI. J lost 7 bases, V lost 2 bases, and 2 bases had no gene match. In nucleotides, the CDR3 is TGTGCCAGCTCACCAAGGACTAGCGGGAGAAATGAGCAGTTCTTC. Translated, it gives CASSPRTSGRNEQFF.

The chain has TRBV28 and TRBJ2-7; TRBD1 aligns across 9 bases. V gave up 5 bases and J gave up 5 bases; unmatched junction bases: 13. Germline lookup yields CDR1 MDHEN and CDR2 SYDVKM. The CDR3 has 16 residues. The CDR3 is CASSPPPGQGKNEQYF. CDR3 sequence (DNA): TGTGCCAGCAGTCCACCGCCGGGACAGGGAAAAAACGAGCAGTACTTC.

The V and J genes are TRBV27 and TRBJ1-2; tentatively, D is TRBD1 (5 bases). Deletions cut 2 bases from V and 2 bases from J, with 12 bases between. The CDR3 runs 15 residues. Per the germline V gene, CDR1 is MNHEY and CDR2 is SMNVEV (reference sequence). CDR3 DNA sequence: TGTGCCAGCAGTTTAAATTCCGGGGGAAACTATGGCTACACCTTC. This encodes CASSLNSGGNYGYTF.

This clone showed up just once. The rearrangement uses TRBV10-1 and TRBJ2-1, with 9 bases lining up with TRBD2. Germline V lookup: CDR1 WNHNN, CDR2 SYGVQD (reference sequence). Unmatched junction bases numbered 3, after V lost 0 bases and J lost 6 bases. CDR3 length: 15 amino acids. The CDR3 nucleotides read TGCGCCAGCAGTGAGTCGGGGGGACTAGCCAATGAGCAGTTCTTC. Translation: CASSESGGLANEQFF.

The CDR3 spells CASSQEWTGGFTEAFF. The DNA for the CDR3 is TGCGCCAGCAGCCAAGAATGGACAGGGGGCTTCACTGAAGCTTTCTTT. The chain has TRBV4-3 and TRBJ1-1; 11 positions agree with TRBD1. Germline V gives CDR1 LGHNA, CDR2 YSLEER. This CDR3 has 16 amino acids. J lost 4 bases, V lost 0 bases, and 4 bases had no gene match.

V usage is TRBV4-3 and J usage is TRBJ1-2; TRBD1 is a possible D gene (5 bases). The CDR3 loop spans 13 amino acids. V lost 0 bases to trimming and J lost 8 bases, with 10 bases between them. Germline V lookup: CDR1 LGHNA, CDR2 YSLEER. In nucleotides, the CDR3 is TGCGCCAGCAGCCAAGACAGGGCTTGGGGCTACACCTTC. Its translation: CASSQDRAWGYTF.

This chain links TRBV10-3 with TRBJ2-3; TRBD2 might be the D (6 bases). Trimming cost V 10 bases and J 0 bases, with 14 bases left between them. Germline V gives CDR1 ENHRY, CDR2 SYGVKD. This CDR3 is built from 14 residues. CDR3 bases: TGTGCCACAAGACCCGGGACTAGCACAGATACGCAGTATTTT. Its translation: CATRPGTSTDTQYF.

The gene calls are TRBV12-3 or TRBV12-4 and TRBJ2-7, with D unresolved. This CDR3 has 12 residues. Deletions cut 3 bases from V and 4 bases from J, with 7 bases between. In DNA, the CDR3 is TGTGCCAGCAGTTTTACGGGTTACGAGCAGTACTTC. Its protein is CASSFTGYEQYF.

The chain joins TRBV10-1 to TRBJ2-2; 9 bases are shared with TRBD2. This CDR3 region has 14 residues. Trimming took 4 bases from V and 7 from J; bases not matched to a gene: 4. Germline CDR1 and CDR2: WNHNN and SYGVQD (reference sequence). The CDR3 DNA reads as TGCGCCAGCAGTGTTAGCGGGAGTGGCGGGGAGCTGTTTTTT. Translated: CASSVSGSGGELFF.

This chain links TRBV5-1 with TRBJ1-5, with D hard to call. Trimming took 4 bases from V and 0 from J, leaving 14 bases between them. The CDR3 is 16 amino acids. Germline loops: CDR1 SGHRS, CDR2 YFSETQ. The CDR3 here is CASSRGIWGSNQPQHF. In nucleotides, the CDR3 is TGCGCCAGCAGCCGGGGTATTTGGGGTAGCAATCAGCCCCAGCATTTT.

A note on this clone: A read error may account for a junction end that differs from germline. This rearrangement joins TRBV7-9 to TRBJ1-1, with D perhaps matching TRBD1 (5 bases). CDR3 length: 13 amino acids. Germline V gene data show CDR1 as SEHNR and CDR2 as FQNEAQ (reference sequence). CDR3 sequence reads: CASSLLDTPGLNF. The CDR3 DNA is TGTGCCAGCAGCTTATTAGACACTCCAGGGTTAAACTTT. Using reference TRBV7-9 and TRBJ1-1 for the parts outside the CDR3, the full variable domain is DTGVSQNPRHKITKRGQNVTFRCDPISEHNRLYWYRQTLGQGPEFLTYFQNEAQLEKSRLLSDRFSAERPKGSFSTLEIQRTEQGDSAMYLCASSLLDTPGLNFGQGTRLTVV.

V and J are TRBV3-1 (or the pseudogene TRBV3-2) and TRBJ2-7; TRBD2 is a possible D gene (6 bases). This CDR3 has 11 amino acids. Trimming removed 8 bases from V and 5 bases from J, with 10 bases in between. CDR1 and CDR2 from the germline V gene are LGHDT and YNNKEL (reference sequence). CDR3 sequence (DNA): TGTGCCAGCGGGGGGTTCCACGAGCAGTACTTC. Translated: CASGGFHEQYF.

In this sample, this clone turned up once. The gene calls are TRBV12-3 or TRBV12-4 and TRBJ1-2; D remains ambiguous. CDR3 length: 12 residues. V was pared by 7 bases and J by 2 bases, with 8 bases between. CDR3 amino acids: CASTPGNYGYTF. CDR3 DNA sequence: TGTGCCAGCACCCCGGGGAACTATGGCTACACCTTC.

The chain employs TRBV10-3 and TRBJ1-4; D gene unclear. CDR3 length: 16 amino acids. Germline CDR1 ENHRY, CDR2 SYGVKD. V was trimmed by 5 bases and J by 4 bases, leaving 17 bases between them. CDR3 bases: TGTGCCATCAGTCTCCGGCCTGGGCCAGATAATGAAAAACTGTTTTTT. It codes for CAISLRPGPDNEKLFF.

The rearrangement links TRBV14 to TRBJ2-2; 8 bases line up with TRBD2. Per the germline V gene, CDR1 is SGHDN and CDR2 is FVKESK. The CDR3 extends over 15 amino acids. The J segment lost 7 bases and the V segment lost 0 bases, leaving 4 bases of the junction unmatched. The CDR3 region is CASSQDREGIGELFF. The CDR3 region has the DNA TGTGCCAGCAGCCAAGATCGGGAGGGCATCGGGGAGCTGTTTTTT. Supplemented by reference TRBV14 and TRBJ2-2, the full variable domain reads EAGVTQFPSHSVIEKGQTVTLRCDPISGHDNLYWYRRVMGKEIKFLLHFVKESKQDESGMPNNRFLAERTGGTYSTLKVQPAELEDSGVYFCASSQDREGIGELFFGEGSRLTVL.

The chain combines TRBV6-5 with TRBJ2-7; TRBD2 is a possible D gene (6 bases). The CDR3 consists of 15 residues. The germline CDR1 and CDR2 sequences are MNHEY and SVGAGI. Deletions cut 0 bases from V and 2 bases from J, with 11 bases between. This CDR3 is CASSYSIGGTYEQYF. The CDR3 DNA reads TGTGCCAGCAGTTACTCGATCGGGGGAACCTACGAGCAGTACTTC.

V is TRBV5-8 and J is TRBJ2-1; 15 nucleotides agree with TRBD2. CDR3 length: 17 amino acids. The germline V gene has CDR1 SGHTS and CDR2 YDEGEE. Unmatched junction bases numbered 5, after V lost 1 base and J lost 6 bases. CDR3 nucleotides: TGTGCCAGCAGCTTGAGGACTAGCGGGAGGGCCGTCAATGAGCAGTTCTTC. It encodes CASSLRTSGRAVNEQFF.

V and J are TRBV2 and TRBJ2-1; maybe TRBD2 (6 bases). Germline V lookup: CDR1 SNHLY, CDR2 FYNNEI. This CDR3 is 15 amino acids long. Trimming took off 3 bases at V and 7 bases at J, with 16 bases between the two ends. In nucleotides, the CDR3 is TGTGCCAGCAGTGACGGGGGAGTTGGGGATAATGAGCAGTTCTTC. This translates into CASSDGGVGDNEQFF.

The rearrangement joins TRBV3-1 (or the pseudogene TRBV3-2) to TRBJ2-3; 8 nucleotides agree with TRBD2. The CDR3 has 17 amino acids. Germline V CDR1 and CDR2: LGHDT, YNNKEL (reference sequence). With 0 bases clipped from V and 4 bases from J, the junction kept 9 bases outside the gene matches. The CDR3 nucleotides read TGTGCCAGCAGCCAAGATCTTATCGGGAGGGCAGCAGATACGCAGTATTTT. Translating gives CASSQDLIGRAADTQYF.

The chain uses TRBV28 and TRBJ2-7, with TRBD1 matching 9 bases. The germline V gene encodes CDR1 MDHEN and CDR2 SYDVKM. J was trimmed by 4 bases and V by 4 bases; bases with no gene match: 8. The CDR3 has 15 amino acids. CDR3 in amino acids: CASSSPIQGAYEQYF. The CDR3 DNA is TGTGCCAGCAGTTCCCCAATACAGGGGGCTTACGAGCAGTACTTC. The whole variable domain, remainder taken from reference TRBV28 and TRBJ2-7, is DVKVTQSSRYLVKRTGEKVFLECVQDMDHENMFWYRQDPGLGLRLIYFSYDVKMKEKGDIPEGYSVSREKKERFSLILESASTNQTSMYLCASSSPIQGAYEQYFGPGTRLTVT.

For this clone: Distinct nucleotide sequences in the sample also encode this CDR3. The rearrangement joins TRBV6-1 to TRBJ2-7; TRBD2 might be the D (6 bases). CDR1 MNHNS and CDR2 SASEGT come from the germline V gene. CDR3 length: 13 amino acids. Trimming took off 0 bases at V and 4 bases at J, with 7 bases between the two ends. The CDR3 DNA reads TGTGCCAGCAGTGAAGCTCGGGGGTACGAGCAGTACTTC. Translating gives CASSEARGYEQYF.

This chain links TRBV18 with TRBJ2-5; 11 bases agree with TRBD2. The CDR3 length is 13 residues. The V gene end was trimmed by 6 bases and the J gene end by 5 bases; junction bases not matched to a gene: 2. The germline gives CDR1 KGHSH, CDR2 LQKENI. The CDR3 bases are TGTGCCAGCTCGGCTAGCGGGAGGGAGACCCAGTACTTC. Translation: CASSASGRETQYF.

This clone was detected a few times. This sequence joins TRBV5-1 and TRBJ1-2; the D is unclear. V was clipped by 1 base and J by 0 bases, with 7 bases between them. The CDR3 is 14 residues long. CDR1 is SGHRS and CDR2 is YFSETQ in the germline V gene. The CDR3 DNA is TGCGCCAGCAGCTTGACAGATGCTAACTATGGCTACACCTTC. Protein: CASSLTDANYGYTF.

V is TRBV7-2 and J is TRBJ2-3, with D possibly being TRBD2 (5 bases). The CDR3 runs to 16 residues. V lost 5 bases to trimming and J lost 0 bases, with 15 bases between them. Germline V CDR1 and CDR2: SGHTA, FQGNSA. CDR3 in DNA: TGTGCCAGCAGCCCAAGTTTCCTAGCTAGCACAGATACGCAGTATTTT. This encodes CASSPSFLASTDTQYF.

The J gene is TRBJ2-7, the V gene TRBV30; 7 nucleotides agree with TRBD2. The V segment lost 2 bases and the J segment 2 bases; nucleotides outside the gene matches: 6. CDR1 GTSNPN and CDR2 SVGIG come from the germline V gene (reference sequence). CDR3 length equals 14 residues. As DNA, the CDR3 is TGTGCCTGGAGTCCGGGGGGACTCCCCTACGAGCAGTACTTC. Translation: CAWSPGGLPYEQYF.

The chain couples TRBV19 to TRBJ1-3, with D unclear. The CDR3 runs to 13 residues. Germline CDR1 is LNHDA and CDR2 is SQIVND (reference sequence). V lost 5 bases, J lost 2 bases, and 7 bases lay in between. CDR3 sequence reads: CASSQGAGNTIYF. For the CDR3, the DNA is TGTGCCAGTAGTCAAGGAGCTGGAAACACCATATATTTT.